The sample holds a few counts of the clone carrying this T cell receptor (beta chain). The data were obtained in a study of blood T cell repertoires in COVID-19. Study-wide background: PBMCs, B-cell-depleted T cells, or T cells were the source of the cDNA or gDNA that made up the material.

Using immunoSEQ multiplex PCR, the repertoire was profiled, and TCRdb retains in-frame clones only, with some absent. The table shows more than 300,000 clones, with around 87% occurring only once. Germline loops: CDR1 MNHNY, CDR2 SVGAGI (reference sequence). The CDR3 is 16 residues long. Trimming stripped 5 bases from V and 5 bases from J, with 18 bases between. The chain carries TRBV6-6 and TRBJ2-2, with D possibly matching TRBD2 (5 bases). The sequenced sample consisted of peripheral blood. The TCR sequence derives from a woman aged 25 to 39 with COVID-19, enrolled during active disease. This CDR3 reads CASSPPTGIGTGELFF. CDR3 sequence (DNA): TGTGCCAGCAGTCCCCCGACGGGGATTGGGACCGGGGAGCTGTTTTTT.